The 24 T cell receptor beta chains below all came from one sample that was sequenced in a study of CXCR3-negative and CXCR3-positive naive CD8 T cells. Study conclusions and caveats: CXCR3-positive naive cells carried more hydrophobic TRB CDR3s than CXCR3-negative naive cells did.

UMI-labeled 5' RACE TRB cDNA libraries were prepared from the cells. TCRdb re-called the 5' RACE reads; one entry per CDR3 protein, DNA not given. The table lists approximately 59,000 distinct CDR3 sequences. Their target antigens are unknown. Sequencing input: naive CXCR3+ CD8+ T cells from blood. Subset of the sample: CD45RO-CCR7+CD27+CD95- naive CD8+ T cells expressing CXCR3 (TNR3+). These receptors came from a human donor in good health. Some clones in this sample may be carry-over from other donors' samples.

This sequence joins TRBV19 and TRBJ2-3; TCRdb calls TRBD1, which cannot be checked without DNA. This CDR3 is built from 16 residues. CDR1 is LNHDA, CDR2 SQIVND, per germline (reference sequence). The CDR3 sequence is CASSWGASSESDTQYF.

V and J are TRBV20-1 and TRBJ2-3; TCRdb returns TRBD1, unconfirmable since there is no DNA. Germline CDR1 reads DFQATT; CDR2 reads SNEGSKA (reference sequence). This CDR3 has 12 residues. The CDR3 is CSAPDRADTQYF.

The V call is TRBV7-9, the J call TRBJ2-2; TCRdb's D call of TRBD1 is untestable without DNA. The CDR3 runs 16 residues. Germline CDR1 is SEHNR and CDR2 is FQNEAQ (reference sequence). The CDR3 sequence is CASSYTRQGRTGELFF. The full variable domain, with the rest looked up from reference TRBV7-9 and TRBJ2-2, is DTGVSQNPRHKITKRGQNVTFRCDPISEHNRLYWYRQTLGQGPEFLTYFQNEAQLEKSRLLSDRFSAERPKGSFSTLEIQRTEQGDSAMYLCASSYTRQGRTGELFFGEGSRLTVL.

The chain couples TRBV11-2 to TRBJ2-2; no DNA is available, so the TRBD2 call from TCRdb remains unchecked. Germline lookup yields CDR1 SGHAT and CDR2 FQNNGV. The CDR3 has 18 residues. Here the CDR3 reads CASSSGLAGARYTGELFF.

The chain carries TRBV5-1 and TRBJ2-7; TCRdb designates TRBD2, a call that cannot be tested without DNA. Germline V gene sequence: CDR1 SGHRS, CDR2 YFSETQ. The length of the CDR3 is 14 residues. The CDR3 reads CASSWTSGLREQYF.

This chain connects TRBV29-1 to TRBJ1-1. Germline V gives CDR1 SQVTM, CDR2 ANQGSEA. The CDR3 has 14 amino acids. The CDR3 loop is CSVENPTQSTEAFF.

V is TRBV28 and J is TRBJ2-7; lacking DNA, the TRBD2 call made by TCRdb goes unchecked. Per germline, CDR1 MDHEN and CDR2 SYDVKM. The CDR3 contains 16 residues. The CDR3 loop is CASSPAVGPPLYEQYF.

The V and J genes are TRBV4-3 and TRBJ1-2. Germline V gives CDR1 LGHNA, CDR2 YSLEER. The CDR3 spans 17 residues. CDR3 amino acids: CASSQERYMDANYGYTF.

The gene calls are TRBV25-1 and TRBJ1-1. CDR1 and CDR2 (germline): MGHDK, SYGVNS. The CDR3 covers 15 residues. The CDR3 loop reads CASSELLDVNTEAFF.

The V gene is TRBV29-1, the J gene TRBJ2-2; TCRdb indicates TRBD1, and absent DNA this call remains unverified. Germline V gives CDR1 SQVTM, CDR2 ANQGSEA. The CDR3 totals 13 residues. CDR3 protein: CSVEDRATGELFF.

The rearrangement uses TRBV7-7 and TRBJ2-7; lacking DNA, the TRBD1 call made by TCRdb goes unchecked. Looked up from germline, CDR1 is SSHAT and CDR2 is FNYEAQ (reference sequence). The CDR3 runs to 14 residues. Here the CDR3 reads CASSYRNRGYEQYF.

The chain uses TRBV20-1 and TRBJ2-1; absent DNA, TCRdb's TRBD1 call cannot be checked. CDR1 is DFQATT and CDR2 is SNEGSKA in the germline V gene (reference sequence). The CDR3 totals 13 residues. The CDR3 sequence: CSARDRNYNEQFF.

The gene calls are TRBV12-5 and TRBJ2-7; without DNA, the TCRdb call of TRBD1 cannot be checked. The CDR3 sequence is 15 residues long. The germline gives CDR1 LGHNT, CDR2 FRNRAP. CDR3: CASGPFVTGGDEQYF.

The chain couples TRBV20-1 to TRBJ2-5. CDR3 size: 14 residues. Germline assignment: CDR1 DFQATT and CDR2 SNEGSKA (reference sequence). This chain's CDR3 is CSARGGSSQETQYF.

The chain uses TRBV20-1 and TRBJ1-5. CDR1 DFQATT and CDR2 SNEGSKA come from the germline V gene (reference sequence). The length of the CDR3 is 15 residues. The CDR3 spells CSARVGLYSNQPQHF.

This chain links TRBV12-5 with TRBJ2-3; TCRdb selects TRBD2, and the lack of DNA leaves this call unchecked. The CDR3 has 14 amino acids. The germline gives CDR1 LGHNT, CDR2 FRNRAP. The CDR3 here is CASGGESLTDTQYF.

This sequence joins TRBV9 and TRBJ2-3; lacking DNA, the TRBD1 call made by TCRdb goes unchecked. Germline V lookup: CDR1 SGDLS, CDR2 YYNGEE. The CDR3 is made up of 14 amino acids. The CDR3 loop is CASSGGQGTDTQYF.

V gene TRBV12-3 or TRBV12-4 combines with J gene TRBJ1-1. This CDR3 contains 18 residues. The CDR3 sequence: CASSPFNAPLGSYTEAFF.

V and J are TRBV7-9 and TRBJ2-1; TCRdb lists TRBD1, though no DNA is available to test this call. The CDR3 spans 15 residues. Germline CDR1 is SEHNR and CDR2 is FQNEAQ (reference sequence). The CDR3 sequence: CASSDGTGVYNEQFF.

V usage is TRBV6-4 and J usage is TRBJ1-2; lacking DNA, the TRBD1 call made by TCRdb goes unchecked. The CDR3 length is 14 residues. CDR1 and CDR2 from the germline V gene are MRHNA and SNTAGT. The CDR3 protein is CASSDSTGSYGYTF.

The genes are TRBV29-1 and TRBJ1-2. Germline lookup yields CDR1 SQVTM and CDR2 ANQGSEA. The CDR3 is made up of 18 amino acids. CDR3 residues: CSVEIRADHQSGLYGYTF.

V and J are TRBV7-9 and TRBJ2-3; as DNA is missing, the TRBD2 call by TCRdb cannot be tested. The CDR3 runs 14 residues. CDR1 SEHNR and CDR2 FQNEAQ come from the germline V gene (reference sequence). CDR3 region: CASNGGGHTDTQYF.

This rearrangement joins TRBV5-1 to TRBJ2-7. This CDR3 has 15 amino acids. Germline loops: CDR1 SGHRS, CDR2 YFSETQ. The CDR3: CASSLVLGSSYEQYF.

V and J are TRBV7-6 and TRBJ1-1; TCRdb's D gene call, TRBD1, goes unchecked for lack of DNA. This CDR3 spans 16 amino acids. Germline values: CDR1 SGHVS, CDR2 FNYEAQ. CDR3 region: CASSEAGLGTNTEAFF.